The present T cell receptor beta chain was sequenced within a study of CD8 T cells in ankylosing spondylitis. Study results and caveats: Clones tied to disease were said to be significantly enriched in matched ankylosing spondylitis synovial fluid. For ankylosing spondylitis blood, a TCR beta motif of several highly homologous variants appeared characteristic. Prior literature has documented some motif variants in synovial fluid and blood from reactive arthritis. Disease-associated clonotypes exhibited CD8+ identity and were relatively infrequent in peripheral blood.

With regard to this clonotype: The antigen remains undetermined.

TCRdb recomputed calls from the 5' RACE reads with MiXCR, one row per CDR3 protein. The sample holds some 340,000 distinct CDR3 sequences, about 15% seen once. The CDR3 length is 15 residues. Germline V gene data show CDR1 as GTSNPN and CDR2 as SVGIG (reference sequence). V lost 0 bases to trimming and J lost 9 bases, with 18 bases between them. The receptor's source is a male donor with ankylosing spondylitis or in good health (not recorded which). The chain combines TRBV30 with TRBJ2-1; D is perhaps TRBD2 (5 bases). The sample consisted of blood, either unsorted or a sorted T cell fraction (not recorded which). In DNA form, the CDR3 reads TGTGCCTGGAGTGTACAGCGGCTAGTGGGTCCTGAGCAGTTCTTC. It is translated as CAWSVQRLVGPEQFF.